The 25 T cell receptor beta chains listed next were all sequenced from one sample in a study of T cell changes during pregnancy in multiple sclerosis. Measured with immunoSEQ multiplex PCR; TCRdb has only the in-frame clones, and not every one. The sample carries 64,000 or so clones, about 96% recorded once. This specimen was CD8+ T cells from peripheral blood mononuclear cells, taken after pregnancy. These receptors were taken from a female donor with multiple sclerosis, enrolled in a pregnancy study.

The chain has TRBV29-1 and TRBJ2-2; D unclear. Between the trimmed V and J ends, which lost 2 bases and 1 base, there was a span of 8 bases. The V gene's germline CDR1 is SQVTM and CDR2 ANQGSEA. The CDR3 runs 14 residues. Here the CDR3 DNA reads TGCAGCGTTGAATGGCCAGGGAACACCGGGGAGCTGTTTTTT. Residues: CSVEWPGNTGELFF.

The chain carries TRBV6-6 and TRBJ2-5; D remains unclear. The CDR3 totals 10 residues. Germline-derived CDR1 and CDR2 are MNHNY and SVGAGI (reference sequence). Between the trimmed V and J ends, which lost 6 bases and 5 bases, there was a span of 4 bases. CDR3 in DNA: TGTGCCAGCAGCAGGGAGACCCAGTACTTC. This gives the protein CASSRETQYF.

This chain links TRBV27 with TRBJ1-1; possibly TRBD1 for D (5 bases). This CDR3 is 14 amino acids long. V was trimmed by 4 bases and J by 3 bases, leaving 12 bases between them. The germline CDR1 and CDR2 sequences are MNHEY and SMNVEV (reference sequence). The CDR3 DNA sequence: TGTGCCAGCAGTTCCAGGCTAGGGGACACTGAAGCTTTCTTT. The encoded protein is CASSSRLGDTEAFF.

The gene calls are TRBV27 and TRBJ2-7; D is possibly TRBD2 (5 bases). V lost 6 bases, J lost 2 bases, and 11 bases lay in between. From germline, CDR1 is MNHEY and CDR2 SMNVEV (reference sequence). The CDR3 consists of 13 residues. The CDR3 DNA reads TGTGCCAGCAGCCCCGGACTGACCTACGAGCAGTACTTC. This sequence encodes CASSPGLTYEQYF.

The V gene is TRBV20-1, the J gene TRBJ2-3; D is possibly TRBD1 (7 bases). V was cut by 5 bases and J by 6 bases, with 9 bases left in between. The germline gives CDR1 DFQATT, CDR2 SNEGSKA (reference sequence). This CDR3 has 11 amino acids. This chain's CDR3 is CSAPGGDTQYF. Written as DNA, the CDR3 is TGCAGTGCTCCAGGGGGGGATACGCAGTATTTT.

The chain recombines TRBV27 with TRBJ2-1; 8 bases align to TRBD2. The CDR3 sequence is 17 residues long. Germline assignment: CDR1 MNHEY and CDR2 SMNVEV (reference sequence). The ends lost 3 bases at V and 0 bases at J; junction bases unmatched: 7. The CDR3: CASSLSSSGSSYNEQFF. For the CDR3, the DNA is TGTGCCAGCAGTTTGAGCTCAAGCGGGAGCTCCTACAATGAGCAGTTCTTC.

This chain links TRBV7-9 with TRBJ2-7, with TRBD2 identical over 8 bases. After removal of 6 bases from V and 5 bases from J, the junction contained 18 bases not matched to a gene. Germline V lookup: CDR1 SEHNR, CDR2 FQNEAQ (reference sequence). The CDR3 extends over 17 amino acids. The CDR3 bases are TGTGCCAGCAGTTTTTTTTCGGGGGGGCAGGGAACGGACGAGCAGTACTTC. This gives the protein CASSFFSGGQGTDEQYF. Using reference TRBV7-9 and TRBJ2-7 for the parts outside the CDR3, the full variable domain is DTGVSQNPRHKITKRGQNVTFRCDPISEHNRLYWYRQTLGQGPEFLTYFQNEAQLEKSRLLSDRFSAERPKGSFSTLEIQRTEQGDSAMYLCASSFFSGGQGTDEQYFGPGTRLTVT.

In DNA form, the CDR3 reads TGTGCCAGCAGCCCGGGACAGACGAATGAAAAACTGTTTTTT. It yields the protein CASSPGQTNEKLFF. The chain links TRBV11-2 to TRBJ1-4; 7 bases map to TRBD1. The junction had 5 bases not matched to a gene; V was cut back by 5 bases and J by 5 bases. This CDR3 is 14 amino acids long. Germline loops: CDR1 SGHAT, CDR2 FQNNGV.

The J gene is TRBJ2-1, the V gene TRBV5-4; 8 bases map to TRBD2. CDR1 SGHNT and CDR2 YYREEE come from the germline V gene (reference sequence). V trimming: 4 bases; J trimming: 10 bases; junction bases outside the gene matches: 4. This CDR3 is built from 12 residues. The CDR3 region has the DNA TGTGCCAGCAGCCCAGTAGCGGGAGAGCAGTTCTTC. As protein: CASSPVAGEQFF.

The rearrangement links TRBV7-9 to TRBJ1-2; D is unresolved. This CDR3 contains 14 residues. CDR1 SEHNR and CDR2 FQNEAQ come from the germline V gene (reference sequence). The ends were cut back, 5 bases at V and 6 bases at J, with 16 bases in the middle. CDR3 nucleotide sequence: TGTGCCAGCAGCCCCGGGCTCGGGGATGATGGCTACACCTTC. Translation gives CASSPGLGDDGYTF.

CDR3 residues: CASSVDGSGTDTQYF. CDR3 sequence (DNA): TGTGCCAGCAGCGTAGACGGGAGTGGCACAGATACGCAGTATTTT. The chain combines TRBV9 with TRBJ2-3, with a possible D match to TRBD2 (6 bases). There are 15 residues in the CDR3. V was pared by 0 bases and J by 1 base, with 9 bases between. Germline V gene data show CDR1 as SGDLS and CDR2 as YYNGEE. Combining the CDR3 with reference TRBV9 and TRBJ2-3 gives the whole variable domain DSGVTQTPKHLITATGQRVTLRCSPRSGDLSVYWYQQSLDQGLQFLIQYYNGEERAKGNILERFSAQQFPDLHSELNLSSLELGDSALYFCASSVDGSGTDTQYFGPGTRLTVL.

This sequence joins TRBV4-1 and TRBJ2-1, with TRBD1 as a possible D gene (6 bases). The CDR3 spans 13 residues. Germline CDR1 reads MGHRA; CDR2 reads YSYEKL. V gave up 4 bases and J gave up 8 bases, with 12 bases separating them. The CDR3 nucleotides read TGCGCCAGCAGCCGCCTACAGGGTGATGAGCAGTTCTTC. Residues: CASSRLQGDEQFF.

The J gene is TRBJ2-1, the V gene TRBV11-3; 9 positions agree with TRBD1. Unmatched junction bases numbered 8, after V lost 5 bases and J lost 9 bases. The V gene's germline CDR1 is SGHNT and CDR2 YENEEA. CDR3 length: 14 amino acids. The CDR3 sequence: CASSPSTGGGEQFF. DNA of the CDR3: TGTGCCAGCAGCCCGAGCACAGGGGGCGGTGAGCAGTTCTTC.

CDR3 protein: CASSSWTGDSSGANVLTF. CDR3 DNA sequence: TGTGCCAGCAGCTCATGGACAGGGGATTCCTCTGGGGCCAACGTCCTGACTTTC. The chain is built from TRBV13 and TRBJ2-6; 9 bases are a match to TRBD1. With 4 bases clipped from V and 0 bases from J, the junction kept 7 bases outside the gene matches. The germline gives CDR1 PRHDT, CDR2 FYEKMQ (reference sequence). This CDR3 has 18 residues. Full variable domain (missing parts from reference TRBV13 and TRBJ2-6): AAGVIQSPRHLIKEKRETATLKCYPIPRHDTVYWYQQGPGQDPQFLISFYEKMQSDKGSIPDRFSAQQFSDYHSELNMSSLELGDSALYFCASSSWTGDSSGANVLTFGAGSRLTVL.

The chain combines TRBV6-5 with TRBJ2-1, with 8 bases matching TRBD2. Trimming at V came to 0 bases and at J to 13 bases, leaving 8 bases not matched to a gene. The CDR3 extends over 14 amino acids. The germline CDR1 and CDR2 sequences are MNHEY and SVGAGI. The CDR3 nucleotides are TGTGCCAGCAGTTACTCGATCGGGAGGGCCGAACAGTTCTTC. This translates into CASSYSIGRAEQFF.

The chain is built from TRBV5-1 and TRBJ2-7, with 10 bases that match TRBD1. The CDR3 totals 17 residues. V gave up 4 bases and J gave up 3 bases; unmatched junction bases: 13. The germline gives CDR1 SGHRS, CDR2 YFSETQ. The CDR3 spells CASSRTPRDRGFYEQYF. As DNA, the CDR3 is TGCGCCAGCAGCCGAACCCCCCGGGACAGGGGCTTCTACGAGCAGTACTTC.

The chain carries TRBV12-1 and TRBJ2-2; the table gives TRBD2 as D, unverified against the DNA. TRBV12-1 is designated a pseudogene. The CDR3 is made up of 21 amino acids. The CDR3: CASSFALFMTSGRRNTGELFF. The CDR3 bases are TGTGCCAGCAGCTTTGCCTTGTTTATGACTAGCGGGAGGCGGAACACCGGGGAGCTGTTTTTT.

CDR3 DNA sequence: TGTGCCAGCAGCTTGGTAGCTAGCGGACTTTCCTACGAGCAGTACTTC. Translating it yields CASSLVASGLSYEQYF. The chain is built from TRBV5-6 and TRBJ2-7, with 7 bases that match TRBD2. With V trimmed by 0 bases and J by 1 base, 7 bases remained unmatched. The CDR3 sequence is 16 residues long. Germline lookup yields CDR1 SGHDT and CDR2 YYEEEE.

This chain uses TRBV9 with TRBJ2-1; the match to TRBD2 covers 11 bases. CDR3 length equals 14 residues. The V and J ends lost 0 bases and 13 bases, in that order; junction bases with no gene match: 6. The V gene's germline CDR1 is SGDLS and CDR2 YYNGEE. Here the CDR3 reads CASSVGTSGSLQFF. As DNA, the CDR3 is TGTGCCAGCAGCGTAGGAACTAGCGGGAGTCTTCAGTTCTTC.

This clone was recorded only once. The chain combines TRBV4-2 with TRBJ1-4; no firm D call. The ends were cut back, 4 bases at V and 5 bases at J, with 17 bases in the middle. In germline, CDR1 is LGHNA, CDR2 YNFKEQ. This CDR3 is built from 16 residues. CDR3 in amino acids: CASSPEDWGGNEKLFF. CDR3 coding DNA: TGTGCCAGCAGCCCAGAGGACTGGGGAGGGAATGAAAAACTGTTTTTT.

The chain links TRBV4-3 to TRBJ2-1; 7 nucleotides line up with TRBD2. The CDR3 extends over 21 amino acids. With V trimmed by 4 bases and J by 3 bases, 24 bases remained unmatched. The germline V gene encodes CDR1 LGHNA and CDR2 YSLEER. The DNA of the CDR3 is TGCGCCAGCAGCCCGTACAGTAATCTAGCGGAAAACGGGTTCGACTACAATGAGCAGTTCTTC. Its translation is CASSPYSNLAENGFDYNEQFF.

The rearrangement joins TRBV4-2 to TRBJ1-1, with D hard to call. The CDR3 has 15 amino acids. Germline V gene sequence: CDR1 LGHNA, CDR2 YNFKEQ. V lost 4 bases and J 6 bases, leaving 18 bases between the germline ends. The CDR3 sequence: CASSPNPGVVAEAFF. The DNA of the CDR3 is TGTGCCAGCAGCCCAAACCCCGGAGTGGTCGCTGAAGCTTTCTTT.

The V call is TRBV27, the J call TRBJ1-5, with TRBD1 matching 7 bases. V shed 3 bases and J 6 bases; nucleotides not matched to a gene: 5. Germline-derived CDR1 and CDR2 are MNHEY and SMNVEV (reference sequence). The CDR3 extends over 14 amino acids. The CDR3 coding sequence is TGTGCCAGCAGTTTGACAGGGATGGGTCAGCCCCAGCATTTT. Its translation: CASSLTGMGQPQHF.

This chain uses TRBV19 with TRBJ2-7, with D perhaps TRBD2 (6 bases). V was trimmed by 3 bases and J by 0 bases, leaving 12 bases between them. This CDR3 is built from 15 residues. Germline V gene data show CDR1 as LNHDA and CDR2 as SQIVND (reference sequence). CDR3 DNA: TGTGCCAGTAGTATTGCGGGACGAAGCTCCTACGAGCAGTACTTC. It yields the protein CASSIAGRSSYEQYF.

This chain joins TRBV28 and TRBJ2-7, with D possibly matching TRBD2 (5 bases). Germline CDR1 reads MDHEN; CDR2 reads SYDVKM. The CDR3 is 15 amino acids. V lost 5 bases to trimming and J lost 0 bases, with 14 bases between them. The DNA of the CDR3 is TGTGCCAGCAGTGACCCGGACTTTAACTCCTACGAGCAGTACTTC. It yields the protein CASSDPDFNSYEQYF.